The 5 T cell receptor beta chains reported below all come from one sample, sequenced in a study of identical twins. One entry per CDR3 protein results from TCRdb running MiXCR on the 5' RACE reads. Here the sample spans under 300,000 distinct CDR3 sequences, more than 12% being singletons. The source material was memory (CD45RO+) T cells sorted from blood. All receptors come from a woman under 30 in good health.

This chain uses TRBV20-1 with TRBJ2-3, with 8 bases aligning to TRBD2. V trimming: 6 bases; J trimming: 5 bases; junction bases outside the gene matches: 7. This CDR3 spans 13 amino acids. Germline V gene lookup returns CDR1 DFQATT and CDR2 SNEGSKA (reference sequence). The CDR3: CSAALTSVDTQYF. In nucleotides, the CDR3 is TGCAGTGCCGCCTTGACTAGCGTAGATACGCAGTATTTT.

This clonotype has just a few counts. This chain connects TRBV20-1 to TRBJ2-7, with D perhaps TRBD1 or TRBD2 (5 bases each). The CDR3 is made up of 13 amino acids. Trimming took 3 bases from V and 4 from J, leaving 13 bases between them. CDR1 and CDR2 (germline): DFQATT, SNEGSKA (reference sequence). CDR3 sequence reads: CSASRGIGYEQYF. CDR3 in DNA: TGCAGTGCTAGTCGGGGCATTGGTTACGAGCAGTACTTC.

The gene calls are TRBV13 and TRBJ1-1, with D unresolved. Per germline, CDR1 PRHDT and CDR2 FYEKMQ (reference sequence). V lost 5 bases and J lost 4, with 11 bases in between. The CDR3 is 13 amino acids. As DNA, the CDR3 is TGTGCCAGCAGCCTCTTGCGGGGCACTGAAGCTTTCTTT. Protein sequence: CASSLLRGTEAFF.

Only a few counts were recorded for this clonotype. This chain joins TRBV5-1 and TRBJ2-1; D unresolved. Trimming shortened V by 4 bases and J by 5 bases, and 16 bases separated the two germline ends. Germline V gene lookup returns CDR1 SGHRS and CDR2 YFSETQ. The CDR3 is made up of 15 amino acids. CDR3 sequence: CASSKSASLNNEQFF. CDR3 sequence (DNA): TGCGCCAGCAGCAAGTCCGCCTCTCTGAACAATGAGCAGTTCTTC.

The chain couples TRBV12-3 or TRBV12-4 to TRBJ2-6, with 7 bases lining up with TRBD1. V lost 6 bases to trimming and J lost 0 bases; unmatched junction nucleotides: 8. This CDR3 region has 17 residues. The CDR3 DNA sequence: TGTGCCAGCAGGAAACGAACAGGGGACTCTGGGGCCAACGTCCTGACTTTC. This translates into CASRKRTGDSGANVLTF.